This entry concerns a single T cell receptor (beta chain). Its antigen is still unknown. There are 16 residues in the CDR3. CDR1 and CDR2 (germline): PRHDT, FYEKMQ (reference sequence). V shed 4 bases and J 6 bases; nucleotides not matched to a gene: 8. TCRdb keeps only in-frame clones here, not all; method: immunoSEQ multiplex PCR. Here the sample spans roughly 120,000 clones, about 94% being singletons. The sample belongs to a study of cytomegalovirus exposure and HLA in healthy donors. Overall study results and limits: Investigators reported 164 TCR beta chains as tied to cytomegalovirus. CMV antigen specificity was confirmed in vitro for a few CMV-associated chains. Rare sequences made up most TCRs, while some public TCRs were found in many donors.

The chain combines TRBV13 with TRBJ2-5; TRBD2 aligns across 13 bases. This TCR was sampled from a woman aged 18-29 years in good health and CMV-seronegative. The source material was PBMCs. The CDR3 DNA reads TGTGCCAGCAGCTCTCGCCCGGGACTAGCGGGGAAGACCCAGTACTTC. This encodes CASSSRPGLAGKTQYF.